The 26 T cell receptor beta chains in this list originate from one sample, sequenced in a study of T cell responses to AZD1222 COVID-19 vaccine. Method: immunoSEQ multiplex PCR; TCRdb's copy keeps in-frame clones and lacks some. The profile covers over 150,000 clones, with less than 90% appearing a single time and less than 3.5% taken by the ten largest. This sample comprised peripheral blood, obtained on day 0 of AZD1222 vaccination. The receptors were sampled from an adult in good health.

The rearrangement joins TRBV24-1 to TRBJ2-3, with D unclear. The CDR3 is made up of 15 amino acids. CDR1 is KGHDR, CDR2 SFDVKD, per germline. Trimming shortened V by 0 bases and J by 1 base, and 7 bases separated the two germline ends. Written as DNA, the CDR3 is TGTGCCACCAGTGATTTGTGGACCCGCACAGATACGCAGTATTTT. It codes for CATSDLWTRTDTQYF.

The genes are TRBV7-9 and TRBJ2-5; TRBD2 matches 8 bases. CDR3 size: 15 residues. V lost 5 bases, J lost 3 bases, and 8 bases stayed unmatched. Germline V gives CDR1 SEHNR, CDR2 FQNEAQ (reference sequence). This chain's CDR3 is CASSDPQRGKETQYF. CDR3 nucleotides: TGTGCCAGCAGCGACCCACAGCGGGGGAAAGAGACCCAGTACTTC.

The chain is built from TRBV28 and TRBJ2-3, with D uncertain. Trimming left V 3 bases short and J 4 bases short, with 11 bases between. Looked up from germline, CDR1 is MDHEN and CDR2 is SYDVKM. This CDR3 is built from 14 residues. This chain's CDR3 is CASSLIPRADTQYF. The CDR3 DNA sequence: TGTGCCAGCAGTTTGATTCCCCGGGCAGATACGCAGTATTTT. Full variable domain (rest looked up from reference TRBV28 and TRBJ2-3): DVKVTQSSRYLVKRTGEKVFLECVQDMDHENMFWYRQDPGLGLRLIYFSYDVKMKEKGDIPEGYSVSREKKERFSLILESASTNQTSMYLCASSLIPRADTQYFGPGTRLTVL.

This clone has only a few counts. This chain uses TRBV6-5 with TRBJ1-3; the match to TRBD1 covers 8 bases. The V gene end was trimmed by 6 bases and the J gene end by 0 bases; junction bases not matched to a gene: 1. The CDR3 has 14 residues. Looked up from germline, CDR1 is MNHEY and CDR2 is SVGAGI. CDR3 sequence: CASRQGDSGNTIYF. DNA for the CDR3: TGTGCCAGCAGACAGGGGGACTCTGGAAACACCATATATTTT.

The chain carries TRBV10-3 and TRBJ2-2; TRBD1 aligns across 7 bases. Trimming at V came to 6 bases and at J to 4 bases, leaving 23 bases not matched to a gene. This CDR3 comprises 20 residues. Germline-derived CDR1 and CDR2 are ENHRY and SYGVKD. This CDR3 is CAIRGGPDHVRFDGTGELFF. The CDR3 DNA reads TGTGCCATCAGAGGGGGCCCTGATCATGTTAGGTTCGATGGCACCGGGGAGCTGTTTTTT.

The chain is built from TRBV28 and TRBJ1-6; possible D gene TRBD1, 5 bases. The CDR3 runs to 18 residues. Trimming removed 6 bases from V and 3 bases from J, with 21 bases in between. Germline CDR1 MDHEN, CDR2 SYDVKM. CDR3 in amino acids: CASSSGGLGDIYNSPLHF. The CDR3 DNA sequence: TGTGCCAGCAGCTCGGGGGGTTTAGGGGATATCTATAATTCACCCCTCCACTTT.

The CDR3 reads CASNPGSYQPQHF. CDR3 DNA: TGTGCCAGCAACCCAGGGTCTTATCAGCCCCAGCATTTT. This chain links TRBV6-5 with TRBJ1-5; D is possibly TRBD1 (5 bases). Trimming stripped 7 bases from V and 5 bases from J, with 12 bases between. The CDR3 extends over 13 amino acids. Germline V gene lookup returns CDR1 MNHEY and CDR2 SVGAGI.

The CDR3 loop is CASSFSGGAVDTQYF. The CDR3 coding sequence is TGTGCCAGCAGCTTTAGCGGGGGGGCCGTGGATACGCAGTATTTT. This chain connects TRBV5-4 to TRBJ2-3; 11 bases map to TRBD2. The junction had 5 bases not matched to a gene; V was cut back by 2 bases and J by 6 bases. The CDR3 loop spans 15 amino acids. The germline V gene has CDR1 SGHNT and CDR2 YYREEE (reference sequence).

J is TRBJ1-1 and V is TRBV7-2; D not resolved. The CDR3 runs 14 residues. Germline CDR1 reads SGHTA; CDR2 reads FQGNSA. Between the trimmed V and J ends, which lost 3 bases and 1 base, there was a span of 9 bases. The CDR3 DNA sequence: TGTGCCAGCAGCTTCGGGGTCACGAACACTGAAGCTTTCTTT. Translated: CASSFGVTNTEAFF.

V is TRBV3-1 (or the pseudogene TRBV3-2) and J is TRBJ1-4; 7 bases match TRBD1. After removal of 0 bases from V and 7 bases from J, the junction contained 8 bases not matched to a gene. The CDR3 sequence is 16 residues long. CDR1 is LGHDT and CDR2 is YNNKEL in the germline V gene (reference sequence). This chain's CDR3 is CASSQDPGTAAEKLFF. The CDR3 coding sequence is TGTGCCAGCAGCCAAGACCCCGGGACAGCGGCTGAAAAACTGTTTTTT.

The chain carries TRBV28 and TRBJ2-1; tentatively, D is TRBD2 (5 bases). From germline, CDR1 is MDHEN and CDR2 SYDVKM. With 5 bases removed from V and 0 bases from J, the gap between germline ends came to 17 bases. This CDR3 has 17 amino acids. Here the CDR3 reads CASSPPSGVSSYNEQFF. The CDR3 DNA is TGTGCCAGCAGTCCCCCTTCCGGGGTAAGCTCCTACAATGAGCAGTTCTTC.

In DNA form, the CDR3 reads TGTGCCAGCAGCCAAGACAGCGGGGGGAAACAAGATACGCAGTATTTT. It yields the protein CASSQDSGGKQDTQYF. V usage is TRBV3-1 (or the pseudogene TRBV3-2) and J usage is TRBJ2-3; 9 nucleotides agree with TRBD2. Trimming cost V 0 bases and J 5 bases; bases outside gene matches: 6. CDR3 length: 16 residues. Per germline, CDR1 LGHDT and CDR2 YNNKEL (reference sequence).

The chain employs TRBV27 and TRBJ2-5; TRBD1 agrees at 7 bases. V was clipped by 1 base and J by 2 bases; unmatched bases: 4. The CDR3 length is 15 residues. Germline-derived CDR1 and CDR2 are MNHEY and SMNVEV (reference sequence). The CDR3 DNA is TGTGCCAGCAGTTTATTTGGACAGGAGCAAGAGACCCAGTACTTC. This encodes CASSLFGQEQETQYF.

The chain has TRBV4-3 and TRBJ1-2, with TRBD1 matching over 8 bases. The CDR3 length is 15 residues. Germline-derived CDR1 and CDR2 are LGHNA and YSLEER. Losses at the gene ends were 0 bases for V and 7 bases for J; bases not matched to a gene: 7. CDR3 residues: CASSQDTGQGGGYTF. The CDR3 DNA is TGCGCCAGCAGCCAAGATACCGGACAGGGAGGTGGCTACACCTTC.

The chain's CDR3 is CASSLASANPPETQYF. CDR3 bases: TGTGCCAGCAGCTTGGCGTCAGCCAACCCTCCAGAGACCCAGTACTTC. This chain connects TRBV7-6 to TRBJ2-5; no reliable D call. V dropped 3 bases and J dropped 4 bases, with 18 bases sitting between them. This CDR3 region has 16 residues. Looked up from germline, CDR1 is SGHVS and CDR2 is FNYEAQ. Combining the CDR3 with reference TRBV7-6 and TRBJ2-5 gives the whole variable domain GAGVSQSPRYKVTKRGQDVALRCDPISGHVSLYWYRQALGQGPEFLTYFNYEAQQDKSGLPNDRFSAERPEGSISTLTIQRTEQRDSAMYRCASSLASANPPETQYFGPGTRLLVL.

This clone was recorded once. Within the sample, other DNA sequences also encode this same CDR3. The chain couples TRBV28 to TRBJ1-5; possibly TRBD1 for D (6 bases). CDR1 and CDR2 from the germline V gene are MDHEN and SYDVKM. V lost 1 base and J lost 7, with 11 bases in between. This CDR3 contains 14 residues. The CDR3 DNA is TGTGCCAGCAGTTTATCACAGGGAGGCCAGCCCCAGCATTTT. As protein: CASSLSQGGQPQHF.

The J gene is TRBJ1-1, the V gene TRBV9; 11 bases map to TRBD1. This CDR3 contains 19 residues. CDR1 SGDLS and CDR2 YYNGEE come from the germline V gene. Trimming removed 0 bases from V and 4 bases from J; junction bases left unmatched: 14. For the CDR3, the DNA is TGTGCCAGCAGCGTAGACCCAGGACAGGGGGCGAAGAGGGGCACTGAAGCTTTCTTT. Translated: CASSVDPGQGAKRGTEAFF.

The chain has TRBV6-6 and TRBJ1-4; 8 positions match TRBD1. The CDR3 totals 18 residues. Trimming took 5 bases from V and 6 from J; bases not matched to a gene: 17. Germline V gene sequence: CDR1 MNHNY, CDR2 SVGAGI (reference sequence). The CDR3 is CASSRGQGLAGTDEKLFF. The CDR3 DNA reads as TGTGCCAGCAGTCGCGGACAGGGCCTGGCGGGTACTGATGAAAAACTGTTTTTT.

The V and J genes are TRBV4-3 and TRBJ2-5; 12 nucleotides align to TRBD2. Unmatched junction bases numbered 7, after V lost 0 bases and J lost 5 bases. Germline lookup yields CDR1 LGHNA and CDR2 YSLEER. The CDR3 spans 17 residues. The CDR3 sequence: CASSQDPSGGAAETQYF. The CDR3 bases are TGCGCCAGCAGCCAAGATCCTAGCGGGGGGGCCGCGGAGACCCAGTACTTC.

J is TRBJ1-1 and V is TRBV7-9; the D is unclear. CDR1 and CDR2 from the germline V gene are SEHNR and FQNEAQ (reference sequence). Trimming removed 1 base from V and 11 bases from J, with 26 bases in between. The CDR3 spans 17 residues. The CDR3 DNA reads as TGTGCCAGCAGCTTAGGTTCTGGTCGGGCGGCCCAGCTTGGGGCTTTCTTT. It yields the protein CASSLGSGRAAQLGAFF.

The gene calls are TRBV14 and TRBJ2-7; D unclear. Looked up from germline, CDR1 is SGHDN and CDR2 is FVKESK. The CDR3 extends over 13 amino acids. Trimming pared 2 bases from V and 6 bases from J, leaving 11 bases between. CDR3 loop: CASSQTRDSEQYF. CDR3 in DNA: TGTGCCAGCAGCCAAACCCGAGACTCCGAGCAGTACTTC.

The CDR3 bases are TGTGCCAGCAGCCAAGACGGAAACTATGGCTACACCTTC. This encodes CASSQDGNYGYTF. The chain employs TRBV7-2 and TRBJ1-2; D gene uncertain. Trimming removed 5 bases at V and 2 bases at J, with 9 bases between. Germline CDR1 and CDR2: SGHTA and FQGNSA. CDR3 length: 13 amino acids.

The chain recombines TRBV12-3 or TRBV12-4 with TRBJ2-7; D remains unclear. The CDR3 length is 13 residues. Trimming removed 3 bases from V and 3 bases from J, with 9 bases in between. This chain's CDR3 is CASSLMANYEQYF. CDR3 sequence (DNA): TGTGCCAGCAGTTTGATGGCCAACTACGAGCAGTACTTC.

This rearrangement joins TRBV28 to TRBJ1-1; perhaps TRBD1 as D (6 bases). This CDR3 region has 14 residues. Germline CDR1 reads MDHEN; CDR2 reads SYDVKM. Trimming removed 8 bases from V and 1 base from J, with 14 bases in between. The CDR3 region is CASSSGTRNTEAFF. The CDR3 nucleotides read TGTGCCAGCTCTTCCGGGACAAGGAACACTGAAGCTTTCTTT.

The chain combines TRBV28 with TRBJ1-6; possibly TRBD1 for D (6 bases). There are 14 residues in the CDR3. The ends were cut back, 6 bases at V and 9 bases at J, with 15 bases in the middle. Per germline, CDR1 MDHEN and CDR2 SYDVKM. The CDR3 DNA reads TGTGCCAGCAGCCTTATAGGGGGATCTTCACCCCTCCACTTT. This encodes CASSLIGGSSPLHF. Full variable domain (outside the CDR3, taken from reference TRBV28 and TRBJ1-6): DVKVTQSSRYLVKRTGEKVFLECVQDMDHENMFWYRQDPGLGLRLIYFSYDVKMKEKGDIPEGYSVSREKKERFSLILESASTNQTSMYLCASSLIGGSSPLHFGNGTRLTVT.

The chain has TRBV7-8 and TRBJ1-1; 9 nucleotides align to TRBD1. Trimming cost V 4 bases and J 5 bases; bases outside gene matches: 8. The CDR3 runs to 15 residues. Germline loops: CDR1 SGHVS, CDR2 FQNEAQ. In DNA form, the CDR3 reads TGTGCCAGCAGCTCCGGGACAGGGTTTTTGACTGAAGCTTTCTTT. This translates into CASSSGTGFLTEAFF.